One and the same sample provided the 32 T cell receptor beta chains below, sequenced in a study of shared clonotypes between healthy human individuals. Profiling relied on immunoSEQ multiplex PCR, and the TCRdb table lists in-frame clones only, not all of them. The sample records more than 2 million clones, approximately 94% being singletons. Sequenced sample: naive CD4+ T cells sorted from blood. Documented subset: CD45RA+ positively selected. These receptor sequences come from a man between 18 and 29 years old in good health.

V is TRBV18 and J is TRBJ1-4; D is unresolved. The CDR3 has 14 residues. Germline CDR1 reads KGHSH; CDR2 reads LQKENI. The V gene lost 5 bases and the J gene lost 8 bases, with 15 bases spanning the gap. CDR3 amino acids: CASSSQTYNEKLFF. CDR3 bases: TGTGCCAGCTCATCCCAGACCTATAACGAAAAACTGTTTTTT.

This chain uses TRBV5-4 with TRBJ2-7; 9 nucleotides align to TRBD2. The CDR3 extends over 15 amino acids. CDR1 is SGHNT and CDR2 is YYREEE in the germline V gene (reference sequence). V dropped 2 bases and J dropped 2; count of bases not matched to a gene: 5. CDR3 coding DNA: TGTGCCAGCAGCTTTGGGCGGGAGGGGGCCTACGAGCAGTACTTC. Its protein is CASSFGREGAYEQYF.

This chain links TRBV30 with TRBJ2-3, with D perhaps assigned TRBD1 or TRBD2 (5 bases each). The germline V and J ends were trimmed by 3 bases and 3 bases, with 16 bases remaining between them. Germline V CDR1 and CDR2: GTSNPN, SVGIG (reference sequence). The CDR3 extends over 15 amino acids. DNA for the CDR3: TGTGCCTGGAGCCGCCTCGGTGGGGGTACAGATACGCAGTATTTT. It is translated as CAWSRLGGGTDTQYF.

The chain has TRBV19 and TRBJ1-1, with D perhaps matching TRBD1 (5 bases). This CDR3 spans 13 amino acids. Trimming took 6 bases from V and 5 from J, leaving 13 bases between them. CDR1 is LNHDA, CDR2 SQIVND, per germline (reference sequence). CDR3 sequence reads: CASSPRERTEAFF. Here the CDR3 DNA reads TGTGCCAGTAGCCCCAGGGAGCGGACTGAAGCTTTCTTT.

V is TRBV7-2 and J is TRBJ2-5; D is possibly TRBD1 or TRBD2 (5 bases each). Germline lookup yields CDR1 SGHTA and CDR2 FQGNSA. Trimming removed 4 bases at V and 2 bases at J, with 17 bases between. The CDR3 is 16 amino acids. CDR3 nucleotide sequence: TGTGCCAGCAGCTCCAATGGGGGATCGATACAAGAGACCCAGTACTTC. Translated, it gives CASSSNGGSIQETQYF.

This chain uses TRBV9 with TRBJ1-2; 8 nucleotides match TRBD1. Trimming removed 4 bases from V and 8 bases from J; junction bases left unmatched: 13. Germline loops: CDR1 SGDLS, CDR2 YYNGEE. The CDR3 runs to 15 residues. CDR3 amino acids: CASSPQTGALYGYTF. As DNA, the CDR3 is TGTGCCAGCAGCCCCCAGACAGGGGCGCTATACGGCTACACCTTC.

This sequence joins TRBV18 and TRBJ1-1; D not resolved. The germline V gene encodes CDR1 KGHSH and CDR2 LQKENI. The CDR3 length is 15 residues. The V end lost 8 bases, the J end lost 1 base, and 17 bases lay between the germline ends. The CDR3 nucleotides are TGTGCCAGCGCCAAGGGCTTTCTTGAGAACACTGAAGCTTTCTTT. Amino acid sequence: CASAKGFLENTEAFF. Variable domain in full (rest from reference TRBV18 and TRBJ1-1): NAGVMQNPRHLVRRRGQEARLRCSPMKGHSHVYWYRQLPEEGLKFMVYLQKENIIDESGMPKERFSAEFPKEGPSILRIQQVVRGDSAAYFCASAKGFLENTEAFFGQGTRLTVV.

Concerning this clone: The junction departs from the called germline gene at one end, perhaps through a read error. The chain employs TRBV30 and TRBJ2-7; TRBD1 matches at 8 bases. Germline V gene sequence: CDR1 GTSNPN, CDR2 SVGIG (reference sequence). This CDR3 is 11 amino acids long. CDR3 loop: CAWSVGQGENF. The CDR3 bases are TGTGCCTGGAGTGTTGGACAGGGTGAAAACTTC.

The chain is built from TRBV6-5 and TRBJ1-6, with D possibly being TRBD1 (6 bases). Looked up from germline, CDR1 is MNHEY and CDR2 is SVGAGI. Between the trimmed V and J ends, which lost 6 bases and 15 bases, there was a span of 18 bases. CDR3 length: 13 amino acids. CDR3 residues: CASRNPEGVRLHF. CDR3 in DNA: TGTGCCAGCAGAAACCCAGAGGGGGTACGCCTCCACTTT.

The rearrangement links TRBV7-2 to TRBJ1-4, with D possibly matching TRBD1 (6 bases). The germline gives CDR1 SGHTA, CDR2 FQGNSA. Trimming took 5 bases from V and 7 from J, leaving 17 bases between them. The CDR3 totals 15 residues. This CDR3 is CASSAPAGAGEKLFF. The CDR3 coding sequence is TGTGCCAGCAGCGCCCCAGCGGGGGCGGGTGAAAAACTGTTTTTT.

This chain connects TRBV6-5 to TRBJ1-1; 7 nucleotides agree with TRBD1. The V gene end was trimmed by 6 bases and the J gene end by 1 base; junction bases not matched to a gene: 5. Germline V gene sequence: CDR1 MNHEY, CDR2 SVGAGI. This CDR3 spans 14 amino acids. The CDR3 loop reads CASSRRQGNTEAFF. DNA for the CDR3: TGTGCCAGCAGCAGAAGACAGGGGAACACTGAAGCTTTCTTT.

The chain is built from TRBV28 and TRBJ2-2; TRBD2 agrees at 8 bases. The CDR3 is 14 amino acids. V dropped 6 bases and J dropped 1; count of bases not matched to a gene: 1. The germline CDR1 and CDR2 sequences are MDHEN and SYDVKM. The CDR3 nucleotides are TGTGCCAGCAGCAGCGGGGGGAACACCGGGGAGCTGTTTTTT. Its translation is CASSSGGNTGELFF.

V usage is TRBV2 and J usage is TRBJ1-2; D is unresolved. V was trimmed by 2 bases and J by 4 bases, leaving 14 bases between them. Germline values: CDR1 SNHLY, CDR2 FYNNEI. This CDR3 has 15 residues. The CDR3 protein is CASSELRRGSYGYTF. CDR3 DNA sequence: TGTGCCAGCAGTGAACTCAGGCGAGGGTCCTATGGCTACACCTTC. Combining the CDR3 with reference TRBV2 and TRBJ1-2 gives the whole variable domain EPEVTQTPSHQVTQMGQEVILRCVPISNHLYFYWYRQILGQKVEFLVSFYNNEISEKSEIFDDQFSVERPDGSNFTLKIRSTKLEDSAMYFCASSELRRGSYGYTFGSGTRLTVV.

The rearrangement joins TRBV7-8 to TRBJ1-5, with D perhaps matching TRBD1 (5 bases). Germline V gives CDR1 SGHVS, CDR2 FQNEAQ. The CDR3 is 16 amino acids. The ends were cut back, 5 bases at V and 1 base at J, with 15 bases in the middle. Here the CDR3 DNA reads TGTGCCAGCAGCCGCCCCCCAGGGTCGAGCAATCAGCCCCAGCATTTT. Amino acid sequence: CASSRPPGSSNQPQHF.

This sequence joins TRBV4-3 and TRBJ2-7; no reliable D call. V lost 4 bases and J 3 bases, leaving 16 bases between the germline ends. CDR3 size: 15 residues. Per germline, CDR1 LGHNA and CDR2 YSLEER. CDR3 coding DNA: TGCGCCAGCAGCCCGGATCTAGGCAGATTCTACGAGCAGTACTTC. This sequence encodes CASSPDLGRFYEQYF.

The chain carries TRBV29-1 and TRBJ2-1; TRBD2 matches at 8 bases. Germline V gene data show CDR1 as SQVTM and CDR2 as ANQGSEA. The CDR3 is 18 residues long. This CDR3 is CRAPKPGNEEGGRSEQFF. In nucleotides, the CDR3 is TGCAGGGCACCTAAACCGGGAAACGAGGAAGGCGGGAGGTCTGAGCAGTTCTTC.

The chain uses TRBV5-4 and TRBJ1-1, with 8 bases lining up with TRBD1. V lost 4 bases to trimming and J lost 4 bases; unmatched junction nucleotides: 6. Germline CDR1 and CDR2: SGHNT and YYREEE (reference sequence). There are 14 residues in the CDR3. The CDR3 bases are TGTGCCAGCAGCATAGGACAGGGTGGCACTGAAGCTTTCTTT. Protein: CASSIGQGGTEAFF.

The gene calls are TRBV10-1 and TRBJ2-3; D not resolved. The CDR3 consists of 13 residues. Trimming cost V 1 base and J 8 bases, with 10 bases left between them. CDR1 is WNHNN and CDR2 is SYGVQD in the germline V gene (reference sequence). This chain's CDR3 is CASSEFFSGTQYF. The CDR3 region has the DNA TGCGCCAGCAGTGAGTTTTTTTCTGGTACGCAGTATTTT.

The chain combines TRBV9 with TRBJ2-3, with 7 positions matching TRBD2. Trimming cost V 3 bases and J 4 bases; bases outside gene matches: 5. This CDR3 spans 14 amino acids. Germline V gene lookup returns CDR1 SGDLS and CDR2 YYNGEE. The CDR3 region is CASSARLAPDTQYF. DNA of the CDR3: TGTGCCAGCAGCGCCAGACTAGCACCAGATACGCAGTATTTT.

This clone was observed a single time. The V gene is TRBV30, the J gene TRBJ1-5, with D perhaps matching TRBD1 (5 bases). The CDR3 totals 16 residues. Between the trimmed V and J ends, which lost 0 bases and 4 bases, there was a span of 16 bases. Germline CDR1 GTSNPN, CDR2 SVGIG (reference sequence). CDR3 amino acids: CAWSVPPGGLNQPQHF. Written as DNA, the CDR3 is TGTGCCTGGAGTGTACCGCCCGGGGGGTTAAATCAGCCCCAGCATTTT.

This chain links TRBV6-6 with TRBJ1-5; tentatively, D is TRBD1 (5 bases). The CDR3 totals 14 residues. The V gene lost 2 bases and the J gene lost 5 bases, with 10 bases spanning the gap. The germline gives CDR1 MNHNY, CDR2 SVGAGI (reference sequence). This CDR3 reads CASSYKQVYQPQHF. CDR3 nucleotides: TGTGCCAGCAGTTACAAACAGGTCTATCAGCCCCAGCATTTT.

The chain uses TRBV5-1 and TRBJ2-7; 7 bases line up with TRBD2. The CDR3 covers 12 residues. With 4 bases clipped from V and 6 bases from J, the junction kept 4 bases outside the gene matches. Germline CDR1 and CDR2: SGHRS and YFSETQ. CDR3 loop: CASSASGPEQYF. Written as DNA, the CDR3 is TGCGCCAGCAGCGCTAGCGGTCCCGAGCAGTACTTC. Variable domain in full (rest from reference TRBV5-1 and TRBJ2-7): KAGVTQTPRYLIKTRGQQVTLSCSPISGHRSVSWYQQTPGQGLQFLFEYFSETQRNKGNFPGRFSGRQFSNSRSEMNVSTLELGDSALYLCASSASGPEQYFGPGTRLTVT.

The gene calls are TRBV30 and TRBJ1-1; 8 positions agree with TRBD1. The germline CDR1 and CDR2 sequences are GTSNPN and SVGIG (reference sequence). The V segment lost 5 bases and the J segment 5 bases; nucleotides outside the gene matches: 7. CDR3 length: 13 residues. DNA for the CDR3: TGTGCCTGGGACAGGGGAGCGGGGACTGAAGCTTTCTTT. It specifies CAWDRGAGTEAFF.

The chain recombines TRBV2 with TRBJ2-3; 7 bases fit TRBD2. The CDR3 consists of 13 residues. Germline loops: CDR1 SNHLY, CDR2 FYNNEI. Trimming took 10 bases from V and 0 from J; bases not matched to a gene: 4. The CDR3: CANQRESTDTQYF. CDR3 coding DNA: TGTGCCAACCAGCGGGAAAGCACAGATACGCAGTATTTT.

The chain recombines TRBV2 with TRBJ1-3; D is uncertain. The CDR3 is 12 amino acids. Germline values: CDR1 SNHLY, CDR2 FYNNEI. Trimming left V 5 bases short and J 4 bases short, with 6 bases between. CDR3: CASSKLGNTIYF. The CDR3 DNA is TGTGCCAGCAGTAAGCTAGGAAACACCATATATTTT.

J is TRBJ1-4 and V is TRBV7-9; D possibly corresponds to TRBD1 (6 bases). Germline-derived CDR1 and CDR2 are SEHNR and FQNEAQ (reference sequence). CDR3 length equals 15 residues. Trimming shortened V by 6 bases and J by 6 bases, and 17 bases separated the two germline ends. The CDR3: CASRVQGSGDEKLFF. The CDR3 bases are TGTGCCAGCAGAGTACAGGGAAGCGGCGATGAAAAACTGTTTTTT.

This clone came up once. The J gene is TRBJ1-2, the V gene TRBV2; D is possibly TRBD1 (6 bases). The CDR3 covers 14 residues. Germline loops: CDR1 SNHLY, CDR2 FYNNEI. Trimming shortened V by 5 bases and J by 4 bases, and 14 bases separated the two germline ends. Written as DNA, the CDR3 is TGTGCCAGCAGTTCACAGGGAAAAGGCTATGGCTACACCTTC. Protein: CASSSQGKGYGYTF.

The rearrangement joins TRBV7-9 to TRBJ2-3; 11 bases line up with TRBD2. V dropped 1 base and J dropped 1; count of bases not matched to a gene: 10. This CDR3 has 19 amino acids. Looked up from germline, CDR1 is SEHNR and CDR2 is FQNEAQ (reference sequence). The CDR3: CASSLVLTSGTGRTDTQYF. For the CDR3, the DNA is TGTGCCAGCAGCTTAGTTCTGACTAGCGGGACGGGCCGCACAGATACGCAGTATTTT.

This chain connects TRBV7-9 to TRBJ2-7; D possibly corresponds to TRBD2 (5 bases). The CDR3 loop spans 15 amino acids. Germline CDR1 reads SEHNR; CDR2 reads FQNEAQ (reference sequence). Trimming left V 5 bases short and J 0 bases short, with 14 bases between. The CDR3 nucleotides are TGTGCCAGCAGCCGCGAAGCGGAGAGCTCCTACGAGCAGTACTTC. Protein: CASSREAESSYEQYF.

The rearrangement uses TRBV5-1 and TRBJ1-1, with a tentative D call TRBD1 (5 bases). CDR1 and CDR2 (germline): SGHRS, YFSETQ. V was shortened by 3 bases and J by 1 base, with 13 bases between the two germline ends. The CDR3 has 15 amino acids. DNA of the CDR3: TGCGCCAGCAGCTCCGGGGCCGCTACGAACACTGAAGCTTTCTTT. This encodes CASSSGAATNTEAFF.

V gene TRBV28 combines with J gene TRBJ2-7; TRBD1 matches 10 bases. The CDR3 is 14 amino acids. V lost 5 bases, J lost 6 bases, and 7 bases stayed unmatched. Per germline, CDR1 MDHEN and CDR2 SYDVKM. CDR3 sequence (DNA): TGTGCCAGCAGTCTTGACAGGGGGCGAGGCGAGCAGTACTTC. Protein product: CASSLDRGRGEQYF.

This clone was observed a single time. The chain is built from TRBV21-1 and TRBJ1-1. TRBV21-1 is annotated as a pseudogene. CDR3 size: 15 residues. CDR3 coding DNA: TGTGCCAGCAGCAAAGTAGTCGAAGGAGACACTGAAGCTTTCTTT. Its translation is CASSKVVEGDTEAFF.